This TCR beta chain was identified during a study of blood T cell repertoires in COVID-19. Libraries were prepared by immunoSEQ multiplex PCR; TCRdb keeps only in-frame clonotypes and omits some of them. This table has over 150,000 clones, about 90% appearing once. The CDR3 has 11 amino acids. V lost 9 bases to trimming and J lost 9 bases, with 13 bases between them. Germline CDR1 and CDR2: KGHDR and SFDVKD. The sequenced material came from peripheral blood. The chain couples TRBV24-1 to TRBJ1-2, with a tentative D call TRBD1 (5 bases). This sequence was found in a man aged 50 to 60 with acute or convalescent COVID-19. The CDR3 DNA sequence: TGTGCCACCGGGGAACAGGAATGCTACACCTTC. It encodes CATGEQECYTF.